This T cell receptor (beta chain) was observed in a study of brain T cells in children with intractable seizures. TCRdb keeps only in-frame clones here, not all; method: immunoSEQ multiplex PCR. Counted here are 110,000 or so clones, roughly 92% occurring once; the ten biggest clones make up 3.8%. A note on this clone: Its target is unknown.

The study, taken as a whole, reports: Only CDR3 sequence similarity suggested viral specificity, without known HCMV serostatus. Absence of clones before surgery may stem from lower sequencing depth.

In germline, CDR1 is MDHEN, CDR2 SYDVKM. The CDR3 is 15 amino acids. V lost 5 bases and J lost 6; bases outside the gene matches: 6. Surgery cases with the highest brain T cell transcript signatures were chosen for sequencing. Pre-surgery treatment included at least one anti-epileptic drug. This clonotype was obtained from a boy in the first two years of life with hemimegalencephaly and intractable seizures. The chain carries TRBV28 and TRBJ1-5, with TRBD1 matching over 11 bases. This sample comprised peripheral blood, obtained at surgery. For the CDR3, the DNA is TGTGCCAGCAGTGCGGACAGGGGGCTTGCTCAGCCCCAGCATTTT. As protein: CASSADRGLAQPQHF.